One and the same sample provided the 19 T cell receptor beta chains below, sequenced in a study of T cells in Graves' hyperthyroidism and ophthalmopathy. From RNA transcripts, TCR beta CDR3 regions were amplified. The HTBI primer set drove a first-round RT-PCR of the TCR CDR3. TCRdb ran MiXCR on the multiplex PCR reads and lists one entry per CDR3 protein. The sample shows more than 500,000 distinct CDR3 sequences, 13% to 15% of them seen only once. Material: blood. Receptors were obtained from a woman in her thirties or forties with Graves' hyperthyroidism.

Many counts were recorded for this clonotype. The chain links TRBV18 to TRBJ1-1; a weak D match, TRBD1 (5 bases). CDR3 size: 15 residues. CDR1 is KGHSH and CDR2 is LQKENI in the germline V gene. V was pared by 4 bases and J by 3 bases, with 15 bases between. CDR3 sequence reads: CASSRDPTRDTEAFF. The CDR3 DNA reads TGTGCCAGCTCACGGGACCCGACGCGGGACACTGAAGCTTTCTTT.

This clonotype has a count of ten or more. The V and J genes are TRBV7-8 and TRBJ2-7; D is possibly TRBD2 (6 bases). The CDR3 is made up of 13 amino acids. V was clipped by 4 bases and J by 3 bases, with 10 bases between them. Looked up from germline, CDR1 is SGHVS and CDR2 is FQNEAQ. The CDR3 DNA reads as TGTGCCAGCAGCTGGGACTCCAACTACGAGCAGTACTTC. It codes for CASSWDSNYEQYF.

This clonotype was seen repeatedly, ten times or more. The J gene is TRBJ2-7, the V gene TRBV20-1; 14 bases map to TRBD2. V shed 0 bases, J shed 4 bases, and the junction held 8 bases outside the gene matches. The germline V gene has CDR1 DFQATT and CDR2 SNEGSKA (reference sequence). The CDR3 contains 17 residues. DNA for the CDR3: TGCAGTGCTAGAGATCCCGGGACTAGCGGGAGCGGGTACGAGCAGTACTTC. Translated, it gives CSARDPGTSGSGYEQYF.

This clonotype was detected many times. J is TRBJ2-2 and V is TRBV7-9; 7 nucleotides agree with TRBD2. The V and J ends lost 5 bases and 7 bases, in that order; junction bases with no gene match: 16. The CDR3 loop spans 17 amino acids. CDR1 and CDR2 (germline): SEHNR, FQNEAQ (reference sequence). CDR3 loop: CASSKAEGAGVNGELFF. CDR3 nucleotide sequence: TGTGCCAGCAGCAAAGCGGAGGGCGCGGGAGTGAACGGGGAGCTGTTTTTT.

This clonotype was counted a few times. The chain combines TRBV19 with TRBJ1-6, with 8 bases that match TRBD1. CDR1 LNHDA and CDR2 SQIVND come from the germline V gene (reference sequence). This CDR3 contains 15 residues. Trimming cost V 5 bases and J 6 bases; bases outside gene matches: 6. The CDR3 loop reads CASSPGQGRNSPLHF. CDR3 coding DNA: TGTGCCAGTAGTCCCGGACAGGGACGTAATTCACCCCTCCACTTT.

This clonotype was counted only a few times. The rearrangement links TRBV30 to TRBJ2-1; 9 positions agree with TRBD2. The junction had 10 bases not matched to a gene; V was cut back by 1 base and J by 9 bases. Germline V CDR1 and CDR2: GTSNPN, SVGIG (reference sequence). This CDR3 comprises 15 residues. The CDR3 sequence is CAWSAPSGMGVEQFF. The CDR3, as DNA: TGTGCCTGGAGTGCTCCTAGCGGGATGGGAGTTGAGCAGTTCTTC.

There are many counts of this clonotype. The rearrangement joins TRBV27 to TRBJ2-1, with TRBD1 matching over 7 bases. This CDR3 has 14 residues. Losses at the gene ends were 6 bases for V and 6 bases for J; bases not matched to a gene: 8. From germline, CDR1 is MNHEY and CDR2 SMNVEV (reference sequence). This chain's CDR3 is CASRKGDSINEQFF. DNA of the CDR3: TGTGCCAGCAGAAAAGGGGACAGCATCAATGAGCAGTTCTTC.

This clonotype occurred once. A much larger clone differs from this one at a single base, so this may be a read error. The rearrangement joins TRBV6-2 or TRBV6-3 to TRBJ1-3; D ambiguous. This CDR3 spans 14 amino acids. The germline V gene has CDR1 MNHEY and CDR2 SVGEGT. V dropped 6 bases and J dropped 2 bases, with 11 bases sitting between them. CDR3 nucleotides: TGTGCCAGCAGAGAACACGCCACTGGAAACACCATATATTTT. It codes for CASREHATGNTIYF.

The sample holds many counts of this clonotype. The chain joins TRBV12-3 or TRBV12-4 to TRBJ2-1; the D is unclear. The CDR3 consists of 12 residues. V was clipped by 7 bases and J by 3 bases, with 7 bases between them. This chain's CDR3 is CASKPNYNEQFF. DNA of the CDR3: TGTGCCAGCAAACCTAACTACAATGAGCAGTTCTTC.

This clonotype has only a few counts. The chain is built from TRBV6-1 and TRBJ1-1; no reliable D call. CDR3 length: 13 amino acids. Germline V gene data show CDR1 as MNHNS and CDR2 as SASEGT. Deletions cut 4 bases from V and 1 base from J, with 7 bases between. CDR3 region: CASSGHPNTEAFF. The CDR3 nucleotides are TGTGCCAGCAGTGGACACCCGAACACTGAAGCTTTCTTT.

This clonotype came up many times. This sequence joins TRBV4-1 and TRBJ2-1; 8 bases map to TRBD2. This CDR3 has 17 amino acids. Germline CDR1 MGHRA, CDR2 YSYEKL. Losses at the gene ends were 3 bases for V and 0 bases for J; bases not matched to a gene: 7. The CDR3 is CASSQTVAGSSYNEQFF. In DNA, the CDR3 is TGCGCCAGCAGCCAGACGGTAGCGGGGAGCTCCTACAATGAGCAGTTCTTC.

This clonotype has a count of ten or more. The chain has TRBV6-1 and TRBJ2-6; D call uncertain. CDR1 is MNHNS, CDR2 SASEGT, per germline. The CDR3 covers 15 residues. The V gene lost 4 bases and the J gene lost 1 base, with 8 bases spanning the gap. The CDR3 region has the DNA TGTGCCAGCAGTGGTGGTACTTCTGGGGCCAACGTCCTGACTTTC. Translated, it gives CASSGGTSGANVLTF.

This clonotype was recorded a few times. This sequence joins TRBV5-5 and TRBJ1-5, with 10 bases fitting TRBD1. In germline, CDR1 is SGHKS, CDR2 YYEKEE (reference sequence). The junction had 5 bases not matched to a gene; V was cut back by 4 bases and J by 4 bases. This CDR3 has 15 amino acids. CDR3 coding DNA: TGTGCCAGCAGCCGGACAGGGGGAATGAATCAGCCCCAGCATTTT. It is translated as CASSRTGGMNQPQHF.

This clonotype showed up just a few times. The chain links TRBV6-5 to TRBJ1-2, with D hard to call. Trimming shortened V by 3 bases and J by 0 bases, and 11 bases separated the two germline ends. Germline V gives CDR1 MNHEY, CDR2 SVGAGI. The CDR3 length is 15 residues. CDR3 amino acids: CASSYREVSNYGYTF. The CDR3 DNA follows: TGTGCCAGCAGTTATAGAGAGGTTTCTAACTATGGCTACACCTTC.

A note on this clonotype: A read error is possible here, since a much larger clone lies one base away. The CDR3: CASETGSDYDYTF. The CDR3 nucleotides read TGTGCCAGCGAGACAGGGTCCGACTATGACTACACCTTC. The V call is TRBV6-1, the J call TRBJ1-2, with TRBD1 matching over 7 bases. Germline values: CDR1 MNHNS, CDR2 SASEGT. The CDR3 is made up of 13 amino acids.

This clonotype was seen more than once but under ten times. The chain has TRBV5-1 and TRBJ1-1, with D unresolved. The CDR3 totals 16 residues. The germline gives CDR1 SGHRS, CDR2 YFSETQ. The V gene lost 0 bases and the J gene lost 1 base, with 13 bases spanning the gap. The CDR3 is CASSLAVRQPNTEAFF. Written as DNA, the CDR3 is TGCGCCAGCAGCTTGGCCGTAAGGCAGCCGAACACTGAAGCTTTCTTT. Filled out from reference TRBV5-1 and TRBJ1-1, the complete variable domain reads KAGVTQTPRYLIKTRGQQVTLSCSPISGHRSVSWYQQTPGQGLQFLFEYFSETQRNKGNFPGRFSGRQFSNSRSEMNVSTLELGDSALYLCASSLAVRQPNTEAFFGQGTRLTVV.

This clonotype was observed at least ten times. The rearrangement uses TRBV12-3 or TRBV12-4 and TRBJ2-7; 12 positions agree with TRBD2. The ends lost 7 bases at V and 3 bases at J; junction bases unmatched: 7. This CDR3 has 15 residues. DNA for the CDR3: TGTGCCAGCACCACTCGGACTAGCGGGAACTACGAGCAGTACTTC. It is translated as CASTTRTSGNYEQYF.

This clonotype was found many times. This CDR3 is CASSPNPTGGSAKNIQYF. CDR3 in DNA: TGTGCCAGCAGCCCAAATCCAACAGGGGGCTCAGCCAAAAACATTCAGTACTTC. V is TRBV11-2 and J is TRBJ2-4, with 9 positions matching TRBD1. Trimming at V came to 5 bases and at J to 0 bases, leaving 11 bases not matched to a gene. From germline, CDR1 is SGHAT and CDR2 FQNNGV. The CDR3 loop spans 18 amino acids.

Only a few counts were recorded for this clonotype. J is TRBJ2-7 and V is TRBV10-3; D perhaps matches TRBD2 (5 bases). The CDR3 is made up of 11 amino acids. Germline V CDR1 and CDR2: ENHRY, SYGVKD. V dropped 7 bases and J dropped 6 bases, with 10 bases sitting between them. CDR3 sequence: CAINLEGEQYF. As DNA, the CDR3 is TGTGCCATCAATTTAGAGGGCGAGCAGTACTTC.